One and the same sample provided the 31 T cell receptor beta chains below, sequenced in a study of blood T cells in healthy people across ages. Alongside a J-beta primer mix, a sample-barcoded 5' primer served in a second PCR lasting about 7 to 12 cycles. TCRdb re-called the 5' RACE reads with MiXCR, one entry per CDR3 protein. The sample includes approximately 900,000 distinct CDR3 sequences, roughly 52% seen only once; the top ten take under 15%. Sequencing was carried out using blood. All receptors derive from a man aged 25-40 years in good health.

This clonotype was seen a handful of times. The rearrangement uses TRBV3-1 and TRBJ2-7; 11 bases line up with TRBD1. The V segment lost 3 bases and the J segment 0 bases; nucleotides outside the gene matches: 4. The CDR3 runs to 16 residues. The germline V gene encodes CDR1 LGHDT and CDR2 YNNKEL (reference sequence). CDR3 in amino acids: CASSQDRGLTSYEQYF. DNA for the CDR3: TGTGCCAGCAGCCAGGACAGGGGGCTAACCTCCTACGAGCAGTACTTC.

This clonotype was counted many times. The CDR3 here is CASSIAGTYNEQFF. The CDR3 DNA sequence: TGTGCCAGCAGTATAGCGGGTACCTACAATGAGCAGTTCTTC. The chain employs TRBV27 and TRBJ2-1; 7 nucleotides align to TRBD2. The CDR3 totals 14 residues. V lost 5 bases, J lost 2 bases, and 3 bases stayed unmatched. The germline gives CDR1 MNHEY, CDR2 SMNVEV (reference sequence).

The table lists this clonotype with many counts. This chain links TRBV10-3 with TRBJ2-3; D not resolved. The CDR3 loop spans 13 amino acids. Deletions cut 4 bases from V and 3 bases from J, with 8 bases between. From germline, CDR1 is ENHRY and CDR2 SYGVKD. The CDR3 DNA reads TGTGCCATCAGTGGTCGACGGACAGATACGCAGTATTTT. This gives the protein CAISGRRTDTQYF.

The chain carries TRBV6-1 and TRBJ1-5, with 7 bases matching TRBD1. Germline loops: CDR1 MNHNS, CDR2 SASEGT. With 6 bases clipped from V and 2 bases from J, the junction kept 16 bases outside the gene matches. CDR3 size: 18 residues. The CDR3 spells CASSQKGTARGGNQPQHF. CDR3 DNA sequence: TGTGCCAGCAGCCAGAAAGGGACAGCACGGGGTGGCAATCAGCCCCAGCATTTT.

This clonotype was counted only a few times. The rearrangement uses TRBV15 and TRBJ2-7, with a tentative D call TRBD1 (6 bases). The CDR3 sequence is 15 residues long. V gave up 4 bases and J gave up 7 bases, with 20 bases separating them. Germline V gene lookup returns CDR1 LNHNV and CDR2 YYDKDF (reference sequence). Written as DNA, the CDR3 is TGTGCCACCAGCAAACTGGGGACAAGTTTTGAAGAGCAGTACTTC. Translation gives CATSKLGTSFEEQYF.

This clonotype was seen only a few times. The CDR3 sequence: CASSEVTGSTDTQYF. In DNA, the CDR3 is TGTGCCAGCAGTGAGGTGACAGGGAGCACAGATACGCAGTATTTT. This chain connects TRBV25-1 to TRBJ2-3, with TRBD1 identical over 7 bases. V dropped 3 bases and J dropped 0; count of bases not matched to a gene: 3. The CDR3 has 15 amino acids. Looked up from germline, CDR1 is MGHDK and CDR2 is SYGVNS. The full variable domain, its missing parts supplied by reference TRBV25-1 and TRBJ2-3, is EADIYQTPRYLVIGTGKKITLECSQTMGHDKMYWYQQDPGMELHLIHYSYGVNSTEKGDLSSESTVSRIRTEHFPLTLESARPSHTSQYLCASSEVTGSTDTQYFGPGTRLTVL.

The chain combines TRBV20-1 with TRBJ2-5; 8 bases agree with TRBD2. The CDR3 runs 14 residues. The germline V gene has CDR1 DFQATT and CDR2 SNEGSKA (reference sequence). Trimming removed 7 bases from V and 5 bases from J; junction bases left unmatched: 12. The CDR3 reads CSGRAGVVGETQYF. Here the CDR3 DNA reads TGCAGTGGGAGAGCGGGGGTGGTAGGGGAGACCCAGTACTTC.

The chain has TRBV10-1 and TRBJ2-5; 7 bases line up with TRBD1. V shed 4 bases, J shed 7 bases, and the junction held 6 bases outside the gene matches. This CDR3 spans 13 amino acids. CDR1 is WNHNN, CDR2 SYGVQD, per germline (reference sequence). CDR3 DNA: TGCGCCAGCAGTGCCTCCGGGACAGCGACCCAGTACTTC. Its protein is CASSASGTATQYF.

The CDR3 nucleotides are TGTGCCAGCAGCCCAAATATTGGCTACACCTTC. Amino acids: CASSPNIGYTF. The V and J genes are TRBV28 and TRBJ1-2; no clear D. Germline V gene data show CDR1 as MDHEN and CDR2 as SYDVKM. The CDR3 spans 11 residues. The V end lost 6 bases, the J end lost 7 bases, and 9 bases lay between the germline ends.

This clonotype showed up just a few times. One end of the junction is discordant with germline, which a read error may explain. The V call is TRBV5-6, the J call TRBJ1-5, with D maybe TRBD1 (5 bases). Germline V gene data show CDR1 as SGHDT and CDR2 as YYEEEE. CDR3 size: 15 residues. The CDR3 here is CASSLGGLGNQPQHF. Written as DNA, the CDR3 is TGTGCCAGCAGTTTGGGGGGGTTAGGCAATCAGCCCCAGCATTTT.

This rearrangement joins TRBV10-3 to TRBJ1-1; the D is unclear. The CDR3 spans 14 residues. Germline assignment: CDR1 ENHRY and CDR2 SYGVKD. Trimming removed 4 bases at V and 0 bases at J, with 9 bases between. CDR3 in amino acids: CAISAKGMNTEAFF. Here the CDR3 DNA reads TGTGCCATCAGTGCGAAGGGTATGAACACTGAAGCTTTCTTT.

CDR3 nucleotide sequence: TGTGCCAGCAGCTACGAGCAGGGTTTCGGGGAGCAGTTCTTC. Its translation: CASSYEQGFGEQFF. The chain links TRBV7-9 to TRBJ2-1; maybe TRBD1 (5 bases). Germline CDR1 reads SEHNR; CDR2 reads FQNEAQ (reference sequence). The CDR3 is 14 residues long. Trimming removed 4 bases at V and 10 bases at J, with 17 bases between.

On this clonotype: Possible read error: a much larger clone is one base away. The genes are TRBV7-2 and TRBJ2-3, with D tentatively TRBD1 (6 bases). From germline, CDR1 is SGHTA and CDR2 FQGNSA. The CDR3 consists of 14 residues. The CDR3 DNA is TGTGTCAGCAGCTGGGGGCCCTTCACAGATACGCAGTATTTT. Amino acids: CVSSWGPFTDTQYF.

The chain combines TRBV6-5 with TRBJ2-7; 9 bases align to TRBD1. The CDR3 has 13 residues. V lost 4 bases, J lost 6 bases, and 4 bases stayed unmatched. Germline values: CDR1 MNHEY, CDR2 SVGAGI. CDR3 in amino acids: CASSSWTGAEQYF. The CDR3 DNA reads TGTGCCAGCAGTTCTTGGACAGGGGCCGAGCAGTACTTC.

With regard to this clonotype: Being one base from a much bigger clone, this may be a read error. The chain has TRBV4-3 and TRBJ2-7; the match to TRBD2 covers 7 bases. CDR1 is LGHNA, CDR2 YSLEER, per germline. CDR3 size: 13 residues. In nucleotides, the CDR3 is TGCGCCTGCAGCGGGGACGTCTCCTACGAGCAGTACTTC. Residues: CACSGDVSYEQYF.

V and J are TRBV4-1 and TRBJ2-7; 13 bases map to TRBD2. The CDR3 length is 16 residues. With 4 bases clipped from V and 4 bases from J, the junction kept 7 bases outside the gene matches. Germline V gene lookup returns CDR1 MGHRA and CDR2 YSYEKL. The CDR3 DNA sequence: TGCGCCAGCAGCCGGGGACTAGCGGGGAATGCTTACGAGCAGTACTTC. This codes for CASSRGLAGNAYEQYF.

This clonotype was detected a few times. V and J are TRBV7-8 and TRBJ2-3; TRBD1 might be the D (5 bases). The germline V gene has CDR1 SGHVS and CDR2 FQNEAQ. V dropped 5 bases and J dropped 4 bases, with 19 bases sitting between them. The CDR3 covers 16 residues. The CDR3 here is CASSLRAIRGSDTQYF. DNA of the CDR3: TGTGCCAGCAGCCTGCGCGCCATAAGGGGATCAGATACGCAGTATTTT.

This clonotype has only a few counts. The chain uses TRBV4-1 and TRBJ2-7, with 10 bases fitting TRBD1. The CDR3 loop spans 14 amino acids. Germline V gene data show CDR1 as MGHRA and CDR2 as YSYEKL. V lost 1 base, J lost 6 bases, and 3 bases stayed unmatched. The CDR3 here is CASSQGQGAFEQYF. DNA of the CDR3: TGCGCCAGCAGCCAAGGACAGGGGGCGTTCGAGCAGTACTTC.

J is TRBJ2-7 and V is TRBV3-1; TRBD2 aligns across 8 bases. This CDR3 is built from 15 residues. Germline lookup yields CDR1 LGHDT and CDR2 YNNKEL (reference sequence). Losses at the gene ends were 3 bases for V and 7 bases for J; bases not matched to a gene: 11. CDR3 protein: CASSQWGSGGNEQYF. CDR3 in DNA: TGTGCCAGCAGCCAGTGGGGCAGCGGGGGAAATGAGCAGTACTTC.

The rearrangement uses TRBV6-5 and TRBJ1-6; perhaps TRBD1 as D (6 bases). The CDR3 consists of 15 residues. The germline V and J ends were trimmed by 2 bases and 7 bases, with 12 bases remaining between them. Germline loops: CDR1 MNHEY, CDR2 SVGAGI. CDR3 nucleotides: TGTGCCAGCAGTTACGGAGGGCAGGGGAATTCACCCCTCCACTTT. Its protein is CASSYGGQGNSPLHF.

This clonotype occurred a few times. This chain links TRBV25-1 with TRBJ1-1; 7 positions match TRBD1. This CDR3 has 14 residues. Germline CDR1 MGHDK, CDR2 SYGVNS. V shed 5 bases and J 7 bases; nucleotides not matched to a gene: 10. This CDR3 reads CASSSDRVTGEAFF. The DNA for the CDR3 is TGTGCCAGCAGTTCAGACAGGGTTACGGGTGAAGCTTTCTTT. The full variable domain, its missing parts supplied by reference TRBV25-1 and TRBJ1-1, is EADIYQTPRYLVIGTGKKITLECSQTMGHDKMYWYQQDPGMELHLIHYSYGVNSTEKGDLSSESTVSRIRTEHFPLTLESARPSHTSQYLCASSSDRVTGEAFFGQGTRLTVV.

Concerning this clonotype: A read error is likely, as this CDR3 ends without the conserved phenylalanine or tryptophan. In DNA form, the CDR3 reads TGTGCCATCACGCAAAGGACAAGGGGAGAGACCCAGTACCTC. Translation: CAITQRTRGETQYL. The chain recombines TRBV10-3 with TRBJ2-5; perhaps TRBD1 as D (5 bases). Germline V gene data show CDR1 as ENHRY and CDR2 as SYGVKD. Trimming cost V 7 bases and J 4 bases, with 16 bases left between them. The CDR3 has 14 residues.

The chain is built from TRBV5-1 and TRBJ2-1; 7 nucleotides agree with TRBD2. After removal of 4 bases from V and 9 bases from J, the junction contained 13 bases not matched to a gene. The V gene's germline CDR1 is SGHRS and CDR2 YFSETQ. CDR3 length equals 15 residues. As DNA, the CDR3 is TGCGCCAGCAGCCTCGTACTGGCGGGGGAATCTGAGCAGTTCTTC. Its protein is CASSLVLAGESEQFF.

CDR3 sequence reads: CSVERGGQNTEAFF. In nucleotides, the CDR3 is TGCAGCGTTGAAAGGGGCGGACAGAACACTGAAGCTTTCTTT. The gene calls are TRBV29-1 and TRBJ1-1; a possible D gene is TRBD1 (5 bases). V gave up 2 bases and J gave up 1 base, with 11 bases separating them. Germline values: CDR1 SQVTM, CDR2 ANQGSEA. This CDR3 contains 14 residues.

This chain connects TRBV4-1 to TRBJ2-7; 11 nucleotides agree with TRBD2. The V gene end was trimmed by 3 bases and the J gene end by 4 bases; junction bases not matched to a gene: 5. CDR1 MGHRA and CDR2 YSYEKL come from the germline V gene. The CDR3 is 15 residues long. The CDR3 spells CASSHTSGGRYEQYF. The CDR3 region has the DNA TGCGCCAGCAGCCACACTAGCGGGGGCCGGTACGAGCAGTACTTC.

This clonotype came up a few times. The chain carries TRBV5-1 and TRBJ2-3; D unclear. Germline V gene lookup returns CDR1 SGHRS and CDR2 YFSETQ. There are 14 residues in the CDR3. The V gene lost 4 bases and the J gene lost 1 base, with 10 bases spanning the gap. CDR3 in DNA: TGCGCCAGCAGCGATCGAGAAGGCACAGATACGCAGTATTTT. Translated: CASSDREGTDTQYF.

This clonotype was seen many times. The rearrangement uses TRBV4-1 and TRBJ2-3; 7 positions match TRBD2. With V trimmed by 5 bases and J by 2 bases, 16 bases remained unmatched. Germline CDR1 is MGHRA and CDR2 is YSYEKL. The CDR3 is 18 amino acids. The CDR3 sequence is CASSNLPSRDYNTDTQYF. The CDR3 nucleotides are TGCGCCAGCAGCAACTTACCATCCCGGGACTACAACACAGATACGCAGTATTTT.

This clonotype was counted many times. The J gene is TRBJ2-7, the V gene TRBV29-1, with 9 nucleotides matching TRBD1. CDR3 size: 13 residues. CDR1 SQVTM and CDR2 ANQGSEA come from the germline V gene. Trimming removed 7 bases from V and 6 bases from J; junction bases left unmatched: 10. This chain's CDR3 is CSAPGQGGSEQYF. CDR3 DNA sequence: TGCAGCGCTCCGGGACAGGGTGGAAGCGAGCAGTACTTC.

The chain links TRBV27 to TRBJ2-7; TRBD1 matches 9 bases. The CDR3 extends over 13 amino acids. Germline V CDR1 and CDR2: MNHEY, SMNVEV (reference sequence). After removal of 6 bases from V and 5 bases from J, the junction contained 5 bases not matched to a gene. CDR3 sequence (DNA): TGTGCCAGCAGGATACAGGGGGCGCACGAGCAGTACTTC. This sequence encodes CASRIQGAHEQYF.

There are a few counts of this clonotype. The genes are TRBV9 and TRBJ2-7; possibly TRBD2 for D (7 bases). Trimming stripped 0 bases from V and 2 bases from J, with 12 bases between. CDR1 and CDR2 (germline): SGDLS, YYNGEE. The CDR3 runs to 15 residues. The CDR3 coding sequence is TGTGCCAGCAGCGTAGGAGGGGGGGGCCCCTACGAGCAGTACTTC. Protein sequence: CASSVGGGGPYEQYF. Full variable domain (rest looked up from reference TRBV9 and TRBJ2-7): DSGVTQTPKHLITATGQRVTLRCSPRSGDLSVYWYQQSLDQGLQFLIQYYNGEERAKGNILERFSAQQFPDLHSELNLSSLELGDSALYFCASSVGGGGPYEQYFGPGTRLTVT.

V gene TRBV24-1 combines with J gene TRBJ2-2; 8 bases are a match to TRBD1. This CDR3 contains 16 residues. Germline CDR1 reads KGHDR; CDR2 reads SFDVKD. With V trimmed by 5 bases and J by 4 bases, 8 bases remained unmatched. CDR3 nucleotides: TGTGCCACCAGTGCCCTGACAGGGGTGCGCACCGGGGAGCTGTTTTTT. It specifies CATSALTGVRTGELFF.